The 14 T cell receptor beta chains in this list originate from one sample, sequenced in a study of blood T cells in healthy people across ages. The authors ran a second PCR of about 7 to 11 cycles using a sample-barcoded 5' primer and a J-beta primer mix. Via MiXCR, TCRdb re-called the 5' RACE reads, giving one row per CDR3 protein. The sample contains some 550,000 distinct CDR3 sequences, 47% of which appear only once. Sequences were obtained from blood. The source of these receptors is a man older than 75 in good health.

The CDR3 nucleotides read TGTGCCAGCAGCTTAGGATCCTTCCGAGAGACCCAGTACTTC. This gives the protein CASSLGSFRETQYF. The gene calls are TRBV7-2 and TRBJ2-5; no clear D. Trimming took 1 base from V and 4 from J, leaving 10 bases between them. From germline, CDR1 is SGHTA and CDR2 FQGNSA. The CDR3 totals 14 residues.

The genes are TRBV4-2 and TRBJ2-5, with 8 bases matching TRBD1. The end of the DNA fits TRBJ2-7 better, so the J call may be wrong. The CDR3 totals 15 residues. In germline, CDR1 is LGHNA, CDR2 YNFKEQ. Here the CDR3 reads CASSPRTGYSDEQYF. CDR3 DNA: TGTGCCAGCAGCCCGCGGACAGGGTATAGTGACGAGCAGTACTTC.

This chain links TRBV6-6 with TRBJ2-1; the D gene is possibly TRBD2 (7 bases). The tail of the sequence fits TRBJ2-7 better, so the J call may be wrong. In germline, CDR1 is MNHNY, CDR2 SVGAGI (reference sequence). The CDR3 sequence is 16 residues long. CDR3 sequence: CASSTTGTNSYNEQYF. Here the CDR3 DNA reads TGTGCCAGCAGCACCACAGGGACTAATTCCTACAATGAGCAGTACTTC.

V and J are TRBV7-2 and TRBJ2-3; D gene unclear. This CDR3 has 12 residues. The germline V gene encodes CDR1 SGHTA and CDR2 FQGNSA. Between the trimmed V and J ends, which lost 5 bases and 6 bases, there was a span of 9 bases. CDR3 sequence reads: CASSPLLDTQYF. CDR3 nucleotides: TGTGCCAGCAGCCCCCTCTTGGATACGCAGTATTTT.

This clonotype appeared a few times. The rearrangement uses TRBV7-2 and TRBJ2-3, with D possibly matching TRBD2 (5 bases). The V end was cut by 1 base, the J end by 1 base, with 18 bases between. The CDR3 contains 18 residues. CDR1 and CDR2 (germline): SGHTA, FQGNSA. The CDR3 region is CASSLGGGVGLGTDTQYF. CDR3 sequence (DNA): TGTGCCAGCAGCTTAGGCGGAGGAGTTGGGTTAGGCACAGATACGCAGTATTTT.

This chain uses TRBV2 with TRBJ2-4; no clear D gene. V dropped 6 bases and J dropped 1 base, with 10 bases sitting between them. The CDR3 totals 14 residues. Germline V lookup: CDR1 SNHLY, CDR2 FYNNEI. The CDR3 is CASRLGWAKNIQYF. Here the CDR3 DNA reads TGTGCCAGCAGGTTGGGCTGGGCCAAAAACATTCAGTACTTC.

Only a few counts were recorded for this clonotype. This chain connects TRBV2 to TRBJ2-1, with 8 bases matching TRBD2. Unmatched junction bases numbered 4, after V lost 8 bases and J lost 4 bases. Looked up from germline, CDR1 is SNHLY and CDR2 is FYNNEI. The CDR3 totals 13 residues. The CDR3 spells CASSGGPYNEQFF. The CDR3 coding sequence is TGTGCCAGCTCGGGGGGGCCTTACAATGAGCAGTTCTTC.

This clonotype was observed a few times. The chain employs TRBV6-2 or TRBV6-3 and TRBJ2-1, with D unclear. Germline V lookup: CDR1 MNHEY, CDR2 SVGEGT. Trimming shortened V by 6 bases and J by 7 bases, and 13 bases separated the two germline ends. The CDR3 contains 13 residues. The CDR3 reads CASRAPAGNEQFF. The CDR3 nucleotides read TGTGCCAGCAGGGCCCCCGCTGGGAATGAGCAGTTCTTC.

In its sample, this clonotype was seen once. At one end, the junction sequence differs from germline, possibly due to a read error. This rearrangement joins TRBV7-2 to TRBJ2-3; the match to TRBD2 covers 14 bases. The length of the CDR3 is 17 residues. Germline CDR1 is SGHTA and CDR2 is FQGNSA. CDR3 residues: CASSLVSGLAGVDTRYF. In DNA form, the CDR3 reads TGTGCCAGCAGCTTAGTATCGGGACTAGCGGGAGTAGATACGCGGTATTTT.

The CDR3, as DNA: TGCAGTGCTAGAGAGACCTTAAATCGGGCAGATACGCAGTATTTT. It codes for CSARETLNRADTQYF. The rearrangement uses TRBV20-1 and TRBJ2-3; the D is unclear. The CDR3 length is 15 residues. Trimming shortened V by 0 bases and J by 4 bases, and 14 bases separated the two germline ends. CDR1 and CDR2 from the germline V gene are DFQATT and SNEGSKA (reference sequence).

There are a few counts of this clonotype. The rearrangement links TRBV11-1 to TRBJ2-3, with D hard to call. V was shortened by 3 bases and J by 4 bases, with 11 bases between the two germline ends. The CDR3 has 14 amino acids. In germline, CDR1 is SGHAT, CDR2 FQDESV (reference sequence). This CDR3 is CASSLGYPSDTQYF. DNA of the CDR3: TGTGCCAGCAGCTTGGGGTACCCCTCAGATACGCAGTATTTT.

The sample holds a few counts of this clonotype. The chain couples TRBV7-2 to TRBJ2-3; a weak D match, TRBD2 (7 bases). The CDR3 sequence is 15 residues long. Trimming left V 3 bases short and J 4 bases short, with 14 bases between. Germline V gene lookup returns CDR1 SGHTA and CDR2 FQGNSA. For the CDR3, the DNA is TGTGCCAGCAGCTTCGGGGGGCTGGGGTCAGATACGCAGTATTTT. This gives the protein CASSFGGLGSDTQYF. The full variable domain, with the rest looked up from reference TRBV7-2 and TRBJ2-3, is GAGVSQSPSNKVTEKGKDVELRCDPISGHTALYWYRQSLGQGLEFLIYFQGNSAPDKSGLPSDRFSAERTGGSVSTLTIQRTQQEDSAVYLCASSFGGLGSDTQYFGPGTRLTVL.

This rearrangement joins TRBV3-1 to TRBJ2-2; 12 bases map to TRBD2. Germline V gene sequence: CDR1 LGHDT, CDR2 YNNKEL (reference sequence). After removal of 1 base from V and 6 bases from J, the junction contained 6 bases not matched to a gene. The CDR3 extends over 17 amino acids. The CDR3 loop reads CASSQAGLAGWAGELFF. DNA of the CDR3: TGTGCCAGCAGCCAAGCGGGACTAGCGGGTTGGGCCGGGGAGCTGTTTTTT.

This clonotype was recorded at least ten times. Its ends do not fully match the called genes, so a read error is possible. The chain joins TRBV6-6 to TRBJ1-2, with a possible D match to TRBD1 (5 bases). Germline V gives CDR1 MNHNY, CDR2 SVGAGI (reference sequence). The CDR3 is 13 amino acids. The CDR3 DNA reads TGCGCCAGCAGTTCCGGGACGGTGTCTGGCTACACCTTC. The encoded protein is CASSSGTVSGYTF.